Listed below are T cell receptor beta chains from one sample, sequenced in a study of cytomegalovirus exposure and HLA in healthy donors. Some clones are missing from TCRdb's copy, which holds only in-frame ones; the method was immunoSEQ multiplex PCR. The data contain 220,000 or so clones, around 80% of them seen just once; the ten biggest clones take up around 3.9%. Sequencing was performed on PBMCs. These receptors all stem from a male donor in good health and CMV-seronegative. CDR3s include the opening cysteine and the closing phenylalanine or tryptophan. The D gene is left open where the match is weak. Some rows mark clone size as missing; the rest say once, few, many or name a class of expanded clone.

size: few
V: TRBV6-5
D: NA
J: TRBJ2-2
DNA: TGTGCCAGCAGTGCGGGGAACACCGGGGAGCTGTTTTTT
CDR3: CASSAGNTGELFF

size: few
V: TRBV18
D: TRBD1
J: TRBJ1-5
DNA: TGTGCCAGCTCACGGGACAGGGCCGCCAATCAGCCCCAGCATTTT
CDR3: CASSRDRAANQPQHF

size: NA
V: TRBV6-4
D: TRBD1
J: TRBJ2-7
DNA: TGTGCCAGCAGTGACTCGGGCAGGGGGAACTACGAGCAGTACTTC
CDR3: CASSDSGRGNYEQYF

size: NA
V: TRBV11-2
D: NA
J: TRBJ2-7
DNA: TGTGCCAGCAGCTTAATCCCGCAGGCCACCTACGAGCAGTACTTC
CDR3: CASSLIPQATYEQYF

size: NA
V: TRBV6-5
D: NA
J: TRBJ1-2
DNA: TGTGCCAGCAAAACCAGTTGGGCCTATGGCTACACCTTC
CDR3: CASKTSWAYGYTF

size: few
V: TRBV6-4
D: TRBD2
J: TRBJ2-3
DNA: TGTGCCAGCAGTTTCCTAGCGGGAGGCACAGATACGCAGTATTTT
CDR3: CASSFLAGGTDTQYF

size: NA
V: TRBV7-3
D: NA
J: TRBJ2-3
DNA: TGTGCCACCGCGCAGGGGGATACGCAGTATTTT
CDR3: CATAQGDTQYF

size: NA
V: TRBV6-5
D: TRBD1
J: TRBJ1-2
DNA: TGTGCCAGCAGTTCCCTCGCCGGACAGGGTAACTATGGCTACACCTTC
CDR3: CASSSLAGQGNYGYTF

size: NA
V: TRBV6-1
D: NA
J: TRBJ1-1
DNA: TGTGCCAGCAGTTATACGGGGTTCGCTGAAGCTTTCTTT
CDR3: CASSYTGFAEAFF

size: NA
V: TRBV27
D: TRBD2
J: TRBJ2-5
DNA: TGTGCCAGCAGTTCCCCTCTAGCGGGAGAAATGACCCAGTACTTC
CDR3: CASSSPLAGEMTQYF

size: NA
V: TRBV29-1
D: NA
J: TRBJ1-1
DNA: TGCAGCGTTGTAAGAGGGTCCACTGAAGCTTTCTTT
CDR3: CSVVRGSTEAFF

size: NA
V: TRBV27
D: TRBD2
J: TRBJ2-7
DNA: TGTGCCAGCAGTTCGGGACTAGCGGGATTCTACGAGCAGTACTTC
CDR3: CASSSGLAGFYEQYF

size: NA
V: TRBV5-1
D: TRBD2
J: TRBJ2-1
DNA: TGCGCCAGCAGCTTGGCGGTAATAAGGACTAGCGGGAGCAATATTTACAATGAGCAGTTCTTC
CDR3: CASSLAVIRTSGSNIYNEQFF

size: NA
V: TRBV28
D: TRBD1
J: TRBJ1-1
DNA: TGTGCCAGCGGCAGCCCGGGGACAGGGAACACTGAAGCTTTCTTT
CDR3: CASGSPGTGNTEAFF

size: NA
V: TRBV10-3
D: NA
J: TRBJ2-7
DNA: TGTGCCATCAGTCCTGGGGGGTACGAGCAGTACTTC
CDR3: CAISPGGYEQYF

size: NA
V: TRBV19
D: TRBD2
J: TRBJ2-1
DNA: TGTGCCAGTAGTACCGGACTAGCGGGAGTGAATGAGCAGTTCTTC
CDR3: CASSTGLAGVNEQFF

size: few
V: TRBV5-6
D: NA
J: TRBJ2-7
DNA: TGTGCCAGCACTTCCCGACTCTACGAGCAGTACTTC
CDR3: CASTSRLYEQYF

size: few
V: TRBV5-1
D: NA
J: TRBJ1-1
DNA: TGCGCCAGCAGTTCAACGACAGTGAACACTGAAGCTTTCTTT
CDR3: CASSSTTVNTEAFF

size: NA
V: TRBV19
D: TRBD1
J: TRBJ1-3
DNA: TGTGCCAGTAGTGAGTACGCGACAGGGACTGGAAACACCATATATTTT
CDR3: CASSEYATGTGNTIYF

size: once
V: TRBV6-5
D: TRBD1
J: TRBJ1-5
DNA: TGTGCCAGCAGACAGGGGAACAATCAGCCCCAGCATTTT
CDR3: CASRQGNNQPQHF

size: few
V: TRBV4-2
D: NA
J: TRBJ2-7
DNA: TGTGCCAGCAGCCCGCACTACTCCTACGAGCAGTACTTC
CDR3: CASSPHYSYEQYF

size: NA
V: TRBV28
D: TRBD2
J: TRBJ2-7
DNA: TGTGCCAGCACCAAAATCGCGGGAGGAGGCGGGAGTCGGTACGAGCAGTACTTC
CDR3: CASTKIAGGGGSRYEQYF

size: few
V: TRBV4-1
D: NA
J: TRBJ2-7
DNA: TGCGCCAGCAGCCAAGATGGGAGCTACATCAATGAGTTC
CDR3: CASSQDGSYINEF

size: NA
V: TRBV4-1
D: NA
J: TRBJ2-7
DNA: TGCGCCAGCAGCCAAGATCGTAGGCATCAAGCGGAGAGCTCCTACGAGCAGTACTTC
CDR3: CASSQDRRHQAESSYEQYF

size: NA
V: TRBV25-1
D: NA
J: TRBJ2-5
DNA: TGTGCCAGCAGTGAACTAGGATTCGAAGAGACCCAGTACTTC
CDR3: CASSELGFEETQYF

size: few
V: TRBV11-2
D: NA
J: TRBJ2-5
DNA: TGTGCCAGCAGCCCACCGTTCCGACTGAGCCAAGAGACCCAGTACTTC
CDR3: CASSPPFRLSQETQYF

size: many
V: TRBV19
D: NA
J: TRBJ1-5
DNA: TGTGCCAGTAGTTACCTCAGGGGATCCGGCGGCAATCAGCCCCAGCATTTT
CDR3: CASSYLRGSGGNQPQHF

size: few
V: TRBV2
D: TRBD2
J: TRBJ2-4
DNA: TGTGCCAGCAGTGAACACCGGCGGGGGGCTTACGGCAAAAACATTCAGTACTTC
CDR3: CASSEHRRGAYGKNIQYF

size: NA
V: TRBV6-6
D: NA
J: TRBJ1-5
DNA: TGTGCCAGCAGGGACAGTGGGAGCAATCAGCCCCAGCATTTT
CDR3: CASRDSGSNQPQHF

size: NA
V: TRBV5-1
D: TRBD1
J: TRBJ2-1
DNA: TGCGCCAGCAGCTTGGGACAGGGGGATGAGCAGTTCTTC
CDR3: CASSLGQGDEQFF

size: few
V: TRBV14
D: TRBD2
J: TRBJ2-7
DNA: TGTGCCAGCAGCCTCCTAGCGGGAGGGCCTGACTACGAGCAGTACTTC
CDR3: CASSLLAGGPDYEQYF

size: NA
V: TRBV19
D: NA
J: TRBJ1-2
DNA: TGTGCCAGTAGTATTGGGGGGGGAATAGGCGGCTACACCTTC
CDR3: CASSIGGGIGGYTF

size: NA
V: TRBV4-1
D: TRBD1
J: TRBJ1-2
DNA: TGCGCCAGCAGCCAAGTATCAGGGGGCGCTTATGGCTACACCTTC
CDR3: CASSQVSGGAYGYTF

size: NA
V: TRBV4-1
D: NA
J: TRBJ2-7
DNA: TGCGCCAGCAGCCAAGACGCGGGATTGTCTCCCGAGCAGTACTTC
CDR3: CASSQDAGLSPEQYF

size: NA
V: TRBV2
D: NA
J: TRBJ1-5
DNA: TGTGCCAGCAGGGCCCAGGGGAATAGCAATCAGCCCCAGCATTTT
CDR3: CASRAQGNSNQPQHF

size: NA
V: TRBV7-3
D: NA
J: TRBJ1-2
DNA: TGTGCCAGCAGCTTTAATGTAGAGTCGGGAATCCACTATGGCTACACCTTC
CDR3: CASSFNVESGIHYGYTF

size: NA
V: TRBV18
D: NA
J: TRBJ1-2
DNA: TGTGCCAGCTCACCACAAACAGGGAAGGGCCATGGCTACACCTTC
CDR3: CASSPQTGKGHGYTF

size: NA
V: TRBV7-9
D: NA
J: TRBJ2-3
DNA: TGTGCCAGCAGCCTGGGGGGTACGCAGTATTTT
CDR3: CASSLGGTQYF

size: NA
V: TRBV4-1
D: TRBD2
J: TRBJ2-1
DNA: TGCGCCAGCAGCCCCCGGGAGGGTTACAATGAGCAGTTCTTC
CDR3: CASSPREGYNEQFF

size: NA
V: TRBV6-6
D: NA
J: TRBJ1-2
DNA: TGTGCCAGCAGCCAATCGACAGGCCCCTACTATGGCTACACCTTC
CDR3: CASSQSTGPYYGYTF

size: NA
V: TRBV5-1
D: NA
J: TRBJ2-7
DNA: TGCGCCAGCAGCTTGTTCCAGGGGGAGCAGTACTTC
CDR3: CASSLFQGEQYF